This record looks at one T cell receptor beta chain sequence and its context. Its antigen remains unknown. This CDR3 is 17 amino acids long. Trimming left V 2 bases short and J 0 bases short, with 14 bases between. The germline V gene has CDR1 SGHRS and CDR2 YFSETQ. This sample is drawn from a study of cytomegalovirus exposure and HLA in healthy donors. Overall study results and limits: A few CMV-associated chains proved CMV antigen-specific in vitro. TCR sequences were mostly rare, though some public TCRs occurred in many donors.

The donors were members of the approximately 120-subject validation cohort (separate from the 666-subject first cohort). Produced via immunoSEQ multiplex PCR; TCRdb's table is partial and in-frame only. The table has 90,000 to 120,000 clones, about 85% seen once. The source is a woman aged 18-29 years in good health and CMV-seronegative. The chain links TRBV5-1 to TRBJ1-4; a possible D gene is TRBD1 (6 bases). The sequencing sample was made of PBMCs. The CDR3 DNA follows: TGCGCCAGCAGCTTCGCGGCAGGGGTATCAACTAATGAAAAACTGTTTTTT. This translates into CASSFAAGVSTNEKLFF.